These 21 T cell receptor beta chains were all obtained from the same sample, sequenced in a study of T cell repertoires in cytomegalovirus infection. Antigens of these TCRs are unknown. MiXCR was run by TCRdb on the reads, yielding one entry per CDR3 protein. This sample has approximately 56,000 distinct CDR3 sequences, with around a fifth found just once. The specimen was CD8+ T cells from cultured PBMCs, collected from culture after CMV antigen stimulation. The source is a human donor in good health (CMV status not recorded). Some clones in this sample may be carry-over from other donors' samples.

This clonotype was picked up a small number of times. The chain carries TRBV7-2 and TRBJ2-5; 7 bases match TRBD2. The CDR3 has 14 amino acids. Trimming took 3 bases from V and 1 from J; bases not matched to a gene: 2. Germline V gene sequence: CDR1 SGHTA, CDR2 FQGNSA. The DNA for the CDR3 is TGTGCCAGCAGCTTGTGGGAGGGCCAAGAGACCCAGTACTTC. Amino acid sequence: CASSLWEGQETQYF.

This clonotype was detected a few times. The rearrangement joins TRBV6-2 or TRBV6-3 to TRBJ2-1, with D perhaps given as TRBD1 or TRBD2 (6 bases each). This CDR3 comprises 13 residues. Germline assignment: CDR1 MNHEY and CDR2 SVGEGT. The V and J ends lost 6 bases and 6 bases respectively, with 12 bases between them. The DNA for the CDR3 is TGTGCCAGCAGCCCGGGGGCCACCAATGAGCAGTTCTTC. Protein sequence: CASSPGATNEQFF.

This chain connects TRBV12-3 or TRBV12-4 to TRBJ1-2; D ambiguous. The CDR3 runs 11 residues. Trimming left V 8 bases short and J 6 bases short, with 10 bases between. The DNA of the CDR3 is TGTGCCAGCGCCTCAGAAGATGGCTACACCTTC. Translated: CASASEDGYTF.

V gene TRBV27 combines with J gene TRBJ2-1, with a possible D match to TRBD2 (5 bases). Germline values: CDR1 MNHEY, CDR2 SMNVEV (reference sequence). Between the trimmed V and J ends, which lost 5 bases and 5 bases, there was a span of 10 bases. The CDR3 is 13 amino acids. The CDR3 protein is CASSPGLNNEQFF. The CDR3 nucleotides read TGTGCCAGCAGTCCTGGACTTAACAATGAGCAGTTCTTC.

This clonotype was seen only a few times. The rearrangement links TRBV7-9 to TRBJ1-4; 8 bases are a match to TRBD1. CDR1 is SEHNR and CDR2 is FQNEAQ in the germline V gene (reference sequence). The junction had 13 bases not matched to a gene; V was cut back by 5 bases and J by 11 bases. The CDR3 length is 15 residues. As DNA, the CDR3 is TGTGCCAGCAGCCCAGAGTCGACAGGGGAGGTGAAACTGTTTTTT. Encoded protein: CASSPESTGEVKLFF.

There are many counts of this clonotype. The chain couples TRBV7-2 to TRBJ1-5, with unresolved D. CDR3 length: 14 amino acids. Germline V gene sequence: CDR1 SGHTA, CDR2 FQGNSA. Deletions cut 2 bases from V and 3 bases from J, with 8 bases between. CDR3 residues: CASSLTGYNQPQHF. CDR3 DNA: TGTGCCAGCAGCTTAACCGGTTACAATCAGCCCCAGCATTTT.

The V call is TRBV11-2, the J call TRBJ1-4; a weak D match, TRBD1 (6 bases). Per germline, CDR1 SGHAT and CDR2 FQNNGV. Trimming left V 5 bases short and J 0 bases short, with 16 bases between. This CDR3 is 17 amino acids long. The DNA for the CDR3 is TGTGCCAGCAGCACAACAGGGCTATTTGCAACTAATGAAAAACTGTTTTTT. Translation: CASSTTGLFATNEKLFF.

This clonotype was recorded a few times. The chain's CDR3 is CASSSLTGGNEQYF. CDR3 DNA: TGTGCCAGCAGCTCACTGACAGGGGGTAACGAGCAGTACTTC. The rearrangement joins TRBV7-8 to TRBJ2-7; the match to TRBD1 covers 9 bases. V shed 4 bases and J 5 bases; nucleotides not matched to a gene: 6. This CDR3 has 14 residues. Germline CDR1 is SGHVS and CDR2 is FQNEAQ.

This clonotype was observed a handful of times. The chain links TRBV7-9 to TRBJ1-2; no definite D call. Trimming took 6 bases from V and 0 from J, leaving 5 bases between them. This CDR3 has 12 amino acids. Germline V gene data show CDR1 as SEHNR and CDR2 as FQNEAQ (reference sequence). The DNA of the CDR3 is TGTGCCAGCAGGGGAGCTAACTATGGCTACACCTTC. This sequence encodes CASRGANYGYTF.

The chain combines TRBV6-5 with TRBJ2-5, with a weak D call TRBD2 (5 bases). V shed 6 bases and J shed 4 bases, with 21 bases lying between them. CDR1 MNHEY and CDR2 SVGAGI come from the germline V gene. The CDR3 contains 16 residues. The CDR3 DNA reads as TGTGCCAGCAGAGGCGAGGTTCGGGGATGGGGAGAGACCCAGTACTTC. This gives the protein CASRGEVRGWGETQYF.

The J gene is TRBJ1-5, the V gene TRBV6-1; D is undetermined. CDR1 and CDR2 from the germline V gene are MNHNS and SASEGT. V was clipped by 2 bases and J by 0 bases, with 11 bases between them. The CDR3 totals 16 residues. CDR3 loop: CASSELEAYSNQPQHF. The CDR3 region has the DNA TGTGCCAGCAGTGAATTGGAGGCCTATAGCAATCAGCCCCAGCATTTT.

There are a few counts of this clonotype. The chain combines TRBV7-6 with TRBJ2-3, with 8 bases matching TRBD2. The CDR3 loop spans 14 amino acids. V shed 1 base, J shed 7 bases, and the junction held 4 bases outside the gene matches. Germline CDR1 is SGHVS and CDR2 is FNYEAQ. Written as DNA, the CDR3 is TGTGCCAGCAGCTTAGGGGGACTAGTAAATACGCAGTATTTT. Translating gives CASSLGGLVNTQYF.

The chain combines TRBV7-9 with TRBJ2-5, with D tentatively TRBD2 (5 bases). Trimming left V 4 bases short and J 5 bases short, with 5 bases between. The CDR3 extends over 11 amino acids. Germline CDR1 and CDR2: SEHNR and FQNEAQ (reference sequence). The chain's CDR3 is CASSWRETQYF. CDR3 in DNA: TGTGCCAGCAGCTGGAGGGAGACCCAGTACTTC.

Only a few counts were recorded for this clonotype. V is TRBV7-9 and J is TRBJ2-2; D not certain. The V end was cut by 4 bases, the J end by 4 bases, with 10 bases between. CDR1 SEHNR and CDR2 FQNEAQ come from the germline V gene (reference sequence). This CDR3 is 14 amino acids long. CDR3 nucleotides: TGTGCCAGCAGCTCCACTGGGGTCACCGGGGAGCTGTTTTTT. Translated: CASSSTGVTGELFF.

This chain joins TRBV12-3 or TRBV12-4 and TRBJ1-1; D is uncertain. V was pared by 5 bases and J by 2 bases, with 6 bases between. CDR3 size: 12 residues. CDR3 protein: CASSDHNTEAFF. The CDR3, as DNA: TGTGCCAGCAGTGACCATAACACTGAAGCTTTCTTT.

This clonotype was picked up a small number of times. This sequence joins TRBV4-3 and TRBJ2-2; D is possibly TRBD1 or TRBD2 (6 bases each). The CDR3 is 20 residues long. V lost 0 bases and J lost 3, with 23 bases in between. CDR1 is LGHNA and CDR2 is YSLEER in the germline V gene. CDR3 residues: CASSQEGGQGAVRDTGELFF. In DNA form, the CDR3 reads TGCGCCAGCAGCCAAGAAGGGGGGCAGGGTGCAGTCCGTGACACCGGGGAGCTGTTTTTT.

This chain connects TRBV6-6 to TRBJ1-5, with D maybe TRBD1 (6 bases). V was shortened by 7 bases and J by 6 bases, with 22 bases between the two germline ends. This CDR3 region has 16 residues. Germline CDR1 and CDR2: MNHNY and SVGAGI (reference sequence). The CDR3 spells CASTLRGGIEGQPQHF. The CDR3 DNA follows: TGTGCCAGCACCCTTAGGGGGGGCATAGAAGGTCAGCCCCAGCATTTT.

This clonotype turned up a few times. J is TRBJ2-2 and V is TRBV7-2; D perhaps matches TRBD1 (6 bases). Germline V gives CDR1 SGHTA, CDR2 FQGNSA. Trimming stripped 2 bases from V and 4 bases from J, with 11 bases between. The CDR3 sequence is 15 residues long. CDR3 loop: CASSLIQGLTGELFF. DNA of the CDR3: TGTGCCAGCAGCTTAATACAGGGCCTCACCGGGGAGCTGTTTTTT.

The chain uses TRBV6-2 or TRBV6-3 and TRBJ2-2, with D unclear. Trimming pared 8 bases from V and 8 bases from J, leaving 30 bases between. This CDR3 comprises 18 residues. The germline gives CDR1 MNHEY, CDR2 SVGEGT. CDR3 in DNA: TGTGCCAGCTCCGGGTGGACGGACCCCCAACCACGTAGAGGGGAGCTGTTTTTT. Its translation is CASSGWTDPQPRRGELFF.

This clonotype was picked up a small number of times. This chain connects TRBV12-3 or TRBV12-4 to TRBJ1-2; D uncertain. Between the trimmed V and J ends, which lost 1 base and 7 bases, there was a span of 4 bases. This CDR3 spans 11 amino acids. CDR3 sequence (DNA): TGTGCCAGCAGTTTAGTCAGTGGCTACACCTTC. Translated, it gives CASSLVSGYTF.

The chain's CDR3 is CASRRERKEETQYF. The CDR3 nucleotides read TGTGCCAGCAGACGGGAGAGGAAAGAAGAGACCCAGTACTTC. The chain is built from TRBV27 and TRBJ2-5; D may be TRBD2 (6 bases). The length of the CDR3 is 14 residues. V was trimmed by 6 bases and J by 3 bases, leaving 14 bases between them. Germline V CDR1 and CDR2: MNHEY, SMNVEV (reference sequence).